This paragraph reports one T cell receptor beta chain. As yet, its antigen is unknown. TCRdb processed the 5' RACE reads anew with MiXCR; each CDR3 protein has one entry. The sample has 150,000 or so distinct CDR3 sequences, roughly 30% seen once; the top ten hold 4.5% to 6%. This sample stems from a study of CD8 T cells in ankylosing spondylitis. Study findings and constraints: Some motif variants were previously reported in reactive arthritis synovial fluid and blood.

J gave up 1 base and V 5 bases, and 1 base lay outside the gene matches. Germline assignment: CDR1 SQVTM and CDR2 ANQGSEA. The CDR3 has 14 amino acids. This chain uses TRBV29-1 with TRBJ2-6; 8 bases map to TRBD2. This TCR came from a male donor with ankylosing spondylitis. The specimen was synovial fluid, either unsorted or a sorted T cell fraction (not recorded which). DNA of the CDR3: TGCAGCGTTCGGGGGGGGTCTGGGGCCAACGTCCTGACTTTC. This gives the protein CSVRGGSGANVLTF.